This entry lists 18 T cell receptor beta chains sequenced from one sample in a study of T cell responses to AZD1222 COVID-19 vaccine (dated by TCRdb to the early 2020s). The protocol used for the library was the immunoSEQ multiplex PCR assay. TCRdb holds this immuneACCESS table with in-frame rearrangements only. Some clones are missing; in checked studies, unresolved V genes explain under half, and the rest has no known cause. Recorded for this sample are around 140,000 clones; more than 85% of them occurred a single time. The ten largest clones take up 9.1% of the sample. The time point label on this specimen signifies: baseline before first vaccination. The sample consisted of peripheral blood, taken on day 0 of AZD1222 vaccination. The receptors originated from an adult in good health.

The rearrangement joins TRBV6-5 to TRBJ1-5, with 7 positions matching TRBD1. The V gene end was trimmed by 2 bases and the J gene end by 7 bases; junction bases not matched to a gene: 8. The CDR3 loop spans 15 amino acids. Germline lookup yields CDR1 MNHEY and CDR2 SVGAGI. The CDR3 sequence: CASSYGGGAGQPQHF. The CDR3 bases are TGTGCCAGCAGTTACGGAGGGGGCGCAGGCCAGCCCCAGCATTTT.

The chain employs TRBV29-1 and TRBJ1-2, with D hard to call. V was clipped by 5 bases and J by 6 bases, with 13 bases between them. CDR3 length: 12 residues. CDR1 is SQVTM and CDR2 is ANQGSEA in the germline V gene. In DNA, the CDR3 is TGCAGCGTTCCAGGCCTGACAAATGGCTACACCTTC. This codes for CSVPGLTNGYTF.

This chain joins TRBV7-9 and TRBJ1-4; D uncertain. The V end lost 1 base, the J end lost 4 bases, and 10 bases lay between the germline ends. Germline assignment: CDR1 SEHNR and CDR2 FQNEAQ (reference sequence). This CDR3 has 15 amino acids. The CDR3, as DNA: TGTGCCAGCAGCTTAGAGGGCATACTTAATGAAAAACTGTTTTTT. Translation gives CASSLEGILNEKLFF.

The chain joins TRBV9 to TRBJ2-7; D is perhaps TRBD1 (6 bases). The CDR3 loop spans 18 amino acids. The V gene's germline CDR1 is SGDLS and CDR2 YYNGEE. Trimming cost V 3 bases and J 0 bases, with 22 bases left between them. Here the CDR3 DNA reads TGTGCCAGCAGCGGACAGACCGGGCAGGGGTCAATCTCCTACGAGCAGTACTTC. Amino acids: CASSGQTGQGSISYEQYF.

In nucleotides, the CDR3 is TGTGCCAGCAGACCTCTCTTGGGCAGCAATCAGCCCCAGCATTTT. Protein product: CASRPLLGSNQPQHF. The chain links TRBV6-5 to TRBJ1-5; D ambiguous. Trimming shortened V by 6 bases and J by 1 base, and 13 bases separated the two germline ends. This CDR3 region has 15 residues. Germline values: CDR1 MNHEY, CDR2 SVGAGI.

This clone showed up just a few times. The chain employs TRBV5-6 and TRBJ1-1; no clear D gene. Per germline, CDR1 SGHDT and CDR2 YYEEEE. CDR3 length: 17 residues. V dropped 2 bases and J dropped 4 bases, with 21 bases sitting between them. CDR3 in amino acids: CASSFEGQVLMGTEAFF. As DNA, the CDR3 is TGTGCCAGCAGCTTCGAAGGGCAGGTCCTGATGGGCACTGAAGCTTTCTTT.

DNA of the CDR3: TGTGCCACCTCGATAGCGGATAGCAATCAGCCCCAGCATTTT. This sequence encodes CATSIADSNQPQHF. V gene TRBV19 combines with J gene TRBJ1-5; D gene ambiguous. Germline CDR1 is LNHDA and CDR2 is SQIVND (reference sequence). This CDR3 region has 14 residues. V shed 10 bases and J shed 0 bases, with 13 bases lying between them.

The chain is built from TRBV5-8 and TRBJ1-1, with 8 bases matching TRBD1. This CDR3 region has 17 residues. The germline gives CDR1 SGHTS, CDR2 YDEGEE. Trimming cost V 3 bases and J 0 bases; bases outside gene matches: 10. The CDR3, as DNA: TGTGCCAGCAGCTCTGGGGGGACAGGATGGTTGAACACTGAAGCTTTCTTT. Translation gives CASSSGGTGWLNTEAFF.

The chain links TRBV6-5 to TRBJ1-4, with 8 nucleotides matching TRBD1. Per germline, CDR1 MNHEY and CDR2 SVGAGI. The CDR3 runs 14 residues. V lost 10 bases, J lost 0 bases, and 4 bases stayed unmatched. The CDR3 here is CATSQGATNEKLFF. CDR3 nucleotide sequence: TGTGCCACCTCACAGGGGGCAACTAATGAAAAACTGTTTTTT.

V and J are TRBV9 and TRBJ1-1; no reliable D call. The CDR3 length is 14 residues. Trimming shortened V by 0 bases and J by 2 bases, and 8 bases separated the two germline ends. The germline V gene has CDR1 SGDLS and CDR2 YYNGEE. CDR3 in amino acids: CASSVANRNTEAFF. The CDR3 region has the DNA TGTGCCAGCAGCGTAGCTAACAGAAACACTGAAGCTTTCTTT.

The chain uses TRBV30 and TRBJ2-7; D is uncertain. In germline, CDR1 is GTSNPN, CDR2 SVGIG (reference sequence). The CDR3 is 14 residues long. The ends were cut back, 3 bases at V and 4 bases at J, with 16 bases in the middle. The CDR3: CAWSMYSDRYEQYF. CDR3 in DNA: TGTGCCTGGAGCATGTACTCGGACCGTTACGAGCAGTACTTC.

The gene calls are TRBV24-1 and TRBJ2-2, with a tentative D call TRBD1 (7 bases). Germline lookup yields CDR1 KGHDR and CDR2 SFDVKD. The CDR3 contains 16 residues. V dropped 2 bases and J dropped 4 bases, with 13 bases sitting between them. The CDR3 DNA follows: TGTGCCACCAGTGATTCGCGGGACAGCCGCACCGGGGAGCTGTTTTTT. Encoded protein: CATSDSRDSRTGELFF.

This chain connects TRBV10-3 to TRBJ2-1; D gene unclear. Trimming shortened V by 8 bases and J by 1 base, and 18 bases separated the two germline ends. There are 16 residues in the CDR3. CDR1 ENHRY and CDR2 SYGVKD come from the germline V gene. CDR3 in amino acids: CAILRADTISYNEQFF. The CDR3 nucleotides are TGTGCCATCCTTAGGGCAGACACCATTTCCTACAATGAGCAGTTCTTC.

The chain carries TRBV19 and TRBJ2-5; D remains unclear. The germline V gene has CDR1 LNHDA and CDR2 SQIVND (reference sequence). Trimming took 5 bases from V and 3 from J, leaving 13 bases between them. The CDR3 has 14 amino acids. The CDR3 loop reads CASSEGWIKETQYF. In DNA, the CDR3 is TGTGCCAGTAGTGAAGGCTGGATAAAAGAGACCCAGTACTTC.

This rearrangement joins TRBV11-3 to TRBJ2-7; D perhaps matches TRBD2 (6 bases). CDR1 is SGHNT and CDR2 is YENEEA in the germline V gene. V lost 6 bases and J 7 bases, leaving 25 bases between the germline ends. The CDR3 has 16 residues. This CDR3 reads CASSLKGLSAQGEQYF. CDR3 nucleotide sequence: TGTGCCAGCAGTCTGAAGGGACTCTCCGCCCAGGGAGAGCAGTACTTC. Full variable domain (rest looked up from reference TRBV11-3 and TRBJ2-7): EAGVVQSPRYKIIEKKQPVAFWCNPISGHNTLYWYLQNLGQGPELLIRYENEEAVDDSQLPKDRFSAERLKGVDSTLKIQPAELGDSAVYLCASSLKGLSAQGEQYFGPGTRLTVT.

The chain joins TRBV4-1 to TRBJ1-6, with a possible D match to TRBD1 (5 bases). With 0 bases removed from V and 0 bases from J, the gap between germline ends came to 9 bases. Per germline, CDR1 MGHRA and CDR2 YSYEKL. The CDR3 runs to 17 residues. CDR3 amino acids: CASSQDLDSSYNSPLHF. The CDR3 coding sequence is TGCGCCAGCAGCCAAGACCTAGACAGCTCCTATAATTCACCCCTCCACTTT.

The V call is TRBV7-2, the J call TRBJ1-1; D unclear. Germline CDR1 reads SGHTA; CDR2 reads FQGNSA. Trimming removed 5 bases at V and 1 base at J, with 2 bases between. The CDR3 length is 11 residues. CDR3 coding DNA: TGTGCCAGCAGCCGGAACACTGAAGCTTTCTTT. Protein sequence: CASSRNTEAFF.

This clone was found a few times. The genes are TRBV11-2 and TRBJ2-7; 7 bases are a match to TRBD1. V shed 3 bases and J 2 bases; nucleotides not matched to a gene: 1. The CDR3 sequence is 13 residues long. Germline CDR1 SGHAT, CDR2 FQNNGV. The CDR3 nucleotides read TGTGCCAGCAGCTTCACAGGGGCCTACGAGCAGTACTTC. Encoded protein: CASSFTGAYEQYF.